The clone carrying this T cell receptor (beta chain) was found a few times. The library tagged each cDNA molecule with unique molecular identifiers. Source study methods: A typical sample had roughly 96,000 TCRs, with roughly 20,000 to 690,600 overall. TCRdb re-analysed the RACE reads in MiXCR, keeping a single row per CDR3 protein. These V and J calls originate from TCRdb's pipeline instead of the authors' own analysis. Of just under 350,000 distinct CDR3 sequences in the sample, around 6.9% were seen once. Indicated time point: patch test 1, 2 weeks after DPC sensitization. The treatment was: therapeutic diphenylcyclopropenone sensitization with weekly scalp DPC. At patch-test visits, sampling came before the patch test. V lost 4 bases, J lost 5 bases, and 12 bases lay in between. The CDR3 runs 14 residues. Per the germline V gene, CDR1 is MDHEN and CDR2 is SYDVKM. The record originates from a study of human T cells and chemical hapten exposure.

The chain joins TRBV28 to TRBJ1-5, with a weak D call TRBD1 (6 bases). Material: whole blood, obtained in connection with sensitization to the hapten diphenylcyclopropenone (DPC). This TCR derives from a woman younger than 30 with alopecia areata. Some clones in this sample may be carry-over from other donors' samples. Written as DNA, the CDR3 is TGTGCCAGCAGTTCAATTTCAGGGGATCAGCCCCAGCATTTT. Protein sequence: CASSSISGDQPQHF.